This T cell receptor beta chain was captured in a study of cytomegalovirus exposure and HLA in healthy donors. As for the study in general: The study placed over 65% of its 350 to 450 genotyped donors in the Caucasian-associated ancestry cluster.

Whole-study findings and limits: TCR beta V segments were, for the most part, productive about 87% or about 30% of the time in an earlier analysis. DRB1 showed the most TCR associations and HLA-C the fewest in a later analysis, as rates varied by HLA locus. The authors later linked a missense DCLRE1C variant to TCR beta V- and J-gene trimming.

Germline values: CDR1 SQVTM, CDR2 ANQGSEA. The CDR3 has 13 amino acids. V dropped 4 bases and J dropped 7; count of bases not matched to a gene: 6. PCR involved 60 Vbeta and 13 Jbeta primers. Using immunoSEQ multiplex PCR, the repertoire was profiled, and TCRdb retains in-frame clones only, with some absent. Its listing shows around 100,000 clones. Concerning this clone itself: Antigen specificity is unknown.

The V and J genes are TRBV29-1 and TRBJ1-1; 10 bases map to TRBD1. The sample consisted of PBMCs. The clonotype was recovered from a man aged 35-49 years in good health and CMV-seropositive. CDR3 bases: TGCAGCGTTGCCGACAGGGGGCGCGATGAAGCTTTCTTT. It codes for CSVADRGRDEAFF.